These 31 T cell receptor beta chains were sequenced from one sample in a study of prognosis after radiotherapy for stage I lung cancer. Amplification of TCR beta CDR3 from genomic DNA used two-round multiplex PCR. TRBV and TRBJ genes each had their own specific primers in first-round PCR. TCRdb ran MiXCR on the multiplex PCR reads and lists one entry per CDR3 protein. The data show 20,000 or so distinct CDR3 sequences, about a quarter seen once. Specimen: PBMCs, collected before or after stereotactic body radiation therapy (not recorded which). These receptors were collected from a donor over 45 with non-small cell lung cancer.

At least ten counts were recorded for this clonotype. This chain uses TRBV18 with TRBJ2-6, with 9 bases aligning to TRBD1. CDR3 length: 18 amino acids. Germline CDR1 KGHSH, CDR2 LQKENI. With 3 bases clipped from V and 4 bases from J, the junction kept 10 bases outside the gene matches. Here the CDR3 reads CASSPSRDRVLGANVLTF. The CDR3 DNA reads TGTGCCAGCTCACCGTCTAGGGACAGGGTTCTGGGGGCCAACGTCCTGACTTTC.

This clonotype has at least ten counts. The V call is TRBV7-2, the J call TRBJ1-5; a possible D gene is TRBD1 (5 bases). This CDR3 region has 17 residues. V was pared by 4 bases and J by 5 bases, with 21 bases between. CDR1 SGHTA and CDR2 FQGNSA come from the germline V gene. For the CDR3, the DNA is TGTGCCAGCAGCTCCTGGGCATCCGGGGTAGGGGATCAGCCCCAGCATTTT. Protein sequence: CASSSWASGVGDQPQHF.

Many counts were recorded for this clonotype. The chain is built from TRBV3-1 and TRBJ2-7; D remains ambiguous. Germline values: CDR1 LGHDT, CDR2 YNNKEL (reference sequence). Trimming shortened V by 4 bases and J by 0 bases, and 10 bases separated the two germline ends. This CDR3 has 14 amino acids. In DNA, the CDR3 is TGTGCCAGCAGCCCAACCCGGAACTCCTACGAGCAGTACTTC. Its translation: CASSPTRNSYEQYF.

Many counts were recorded for this clonotype. The chain links TRBV20-1 to TRBJ2-7; D possibly corresponds to TRBD2 (7 bases). Germline CDR1 and CDR2: DFQATT and SNEGSKA (reference sequence). This CDR3 is 16 amino acids long. Trimming took off 8 bases at V and 6 bases at J, with 29 bases between the two ends. CDR3 amino acids: CSIYGGLPSEVSEQYF. Here the CDR3 DNA reads TGCAGTATTTACGGGGGGCTGCCCAGTGAGGTCTCCGAGCAGTACTTC.

This clonotype has a handful of counts. This is likely an artifact of a read error, given a far larger clone one base away. This chain links TRBV6-2 or TRBV6-3 with TRBJ2-3; 8 nucleotides match TRBD2. Germline trimming cut 6 bases from V and 5 bases from J; bases unmatched to any gene: 22. CDR3 length equals 19 residues. The germline CDR1 and CDR2 sequences are MNHEY and SVGEGT. CDR3 amino acids: CASSTGLEGGPGGGDTQYF. The CDR3 DNA sequence: TGTGCCAGCAGCACGGGACTAGAGGGAGGGCCGGGTGGGGGAGATACGCAGTATTTT.

As regards this clonotype: One junction end disagrees with the germline gene, perhaps due to a read error. The chain recombines TRBV30 with TRBJ2-6; the D is unclear. This CDR3 is built from 15 residues. Germline CDR1 GTSNPN, CDR2 SVGIG (reference sequence). The CDR3 nucleotides read TGTGCCTGGAGTCCCCCGGGCGCTAGGGCCAAAGTCCTGACTTTC. This gives the protein CAWSPPGARAKVLTF.

This clonotype turned up a few times. A read error is the likely source, as a far larger clone sits one nucleotide away. The gene calls are TRBV6-9 and TRBJ2-2; D may be TRBD1 (5 bases). Germline assignment: CDR1 MNHGY and CDR2 SVAAGI. The germline V and J ends were trimmed by 3 bases and 7 bases, with 15 bases remaining between them. The CDR3 loop spans 15 amino acids. DNA of the CDR3: TGTGCCAGCAGTTACTCCCCGACAGAGAACGGGGAGCTGTTTTTT. Translating gives CASSYSPTENGELFF.

As regards this clonotype: This could be a read error, since a much larger clone is one nucleotide away. The CDR3 sequence is CASSAQVLKTQYF. CDR3 nucleotides: TGTGCCAGCAGCGCACAGGTATTAAAGACCCAGTACTTC. The V and J genes are TRBV13 and TRBJ2-5; maybe TRBD1 (5 bases). Deletions cut 5 bases from V and 6 bases from J, with 13 bases between. This CDR3 spans 13 amino acids. Germline CDR1 and CDR2: PRHDT and FYEKMQ (reference sequence). The whole variable domain, remainder taken from reference TRBV13 and TRBJ2-5, is AAGVIQSPRHLIKEKRETATLKCYPIPRHDTVYWYQQGPGQDPQFLISFYEKMQSDKGSIPDRFSAQQFSDYHSELNMSSLELGDSALYFCASSAQVLKTQYFGPGTRLLVL.

This clonotype was recorded many times. The chain combines TRBV12-3 or TRBV12-4 with TRBJ2-2; 9 nucleotides line up with TRBD1. V lost 5 bases to trimming and J lost 5 bases; unmatched junction nucleotides: 0. The CDR3 spans 13 residues. The CDR3 DNA reads as TGTGCCAGCAGTGACAGGGGGACCGGGGAGCTGTTTTTT. It translates to CASSDRGTGELFF.

The chain joins TRBV10-3 to TRBJ2-3, with TRBD2 identical over 8 bases. The germline V gene has CDR1 ENHRY and CDR2 SYGVKD. The CDR3 consists of 19 residues. The V segment lost 10 bases and the J segment 3 bases; nucleotides outside the gene matches: 24. The CDR3 sequence: CATKGGRMGLAGSTDTQYF. The CDR3 nucleotides read TGTGCCACCAAGGGGGGGCGGATGGGGCTAGCGGGTAGTACAGATACGCAGTATTTT.

This clonotype was picked up many times. The chain combines TRBV2 with TRBJ1-1, with a weak D call TRBD1 (6 bases). Germline V gives CDR1 SNHLY, CDR2 FYNNEI. The CDR3 runs to 14 residues. Trimming cost V 3 bases and J 3 bases, with 11 bases left between them. The CDR3 DNA sequence: TGTGCCAGCAGTGACAGGGGAACGGACACTGAAGCTTTCTTT. Its protein product is CASSDRGTDTEAFF.

In this sample, this clonotype turned up many times. This chain uses TRBV7-8 with TRBJ2-7, with 9 bases lining up with TRBD1. V lost 4 bases to trimming and J lost 6 bases; unmatched junction nucleotides: 7. Germline CDR1 is SGHVS and CDR2 is FQNEAQ. The CDR3 spans 14 residues. This CDR3 is CASSYGTGLGEQYF. The CDR3 DNA sequence: TGTGCCAGCAGCTACGGGACAGGGTTGGGCGAGCAGTACTTC.

Many counts were recorded for this clonotype. V and J are TRBV19 and TRBJ2-2; D remains ambiguous. The germline gives CDR1 LNHDA, CDR2 SQIVND (reference sequence). The CDR3 sequence is 14 residues long. The ends were cut back, 0 bases at V and 9 bases at J, with 11 bases in the middle. This chain's CDR3 is CASSIEREVRELFF. The CDR3, as DNA: TGTGCCAGTAGTATAGAAAGGGAAGTTCGGGAGCTGTTTTTT. Together with reference TRBV19 and TRBJ2-2, the CDR3 gives the full variable domain: DGGITQSPKYLFRKEGQNVTLSCEQNLNHDAMYWYRQDPGQGLRLIYYSQIVNDFQKGDIAEGYSVSREKKESFPLTVTSAQKNPTAFYLCASSIEREVRELFFGEGSRLTVL.

On this clonotype: A far larger clone is only one base removed, so a read error is likely. The V and J genes are TRBV6-2 or TRBV6-3 and TRBJ2-5, with D maybe TRBD2 (7 bases). Germline V gives CDR1 MNHEY, CDR2 SVGEGT. The CDR3 covers 13 residues. CDR3 bases: TGTGCCAGCAGAGGGGGGGTGGGAGAGACCAAGTACTTC. Translating it yields CASRGGVGETKYF.

This clonotype was detected many times. The V and J genes are TRBV2 and TRBJ2-3; no reliable D call. V dropped 9 bases and J dropped 6 bases, with 7 bases sitting between them. This CDR3 comprises 10 residues. Germline lookup yields CDR1 SNHLY and CDR2 FYNNEI. The DNA for the CDR3 is TGTGCCAGGGGTGGCGATACGCAGTATTTT. Its protein is CARGGDTQYF.

There are many counts of this clonotype. The V and J genes are TRBV12-3 or TRBV12-4 and TRBJ2-7; a possible D gene is TRBD2 (5 bases). Trimming removed 3 bases from V and 0 bases from J, with 12 bases in between. The CDR3 covers 15 residues. The CDR3 reads CASSFVAGSSYEQYF. The CDR3 bases are TGTGCCAGCAGTTTTGTTGCGGGTAGCTCCTACGAGCAGTACTTC.

Comment on this clonotype: A read error likely explains this, since a far larger clone differs by one base. J is TRBJ2-5 and V is TRBV7-6; D is uncertain. The better agreement between TRBJ2-1 and the DNA end casts doubt on the J call. The CDR3 is 13 residues long. CDR1 and CDR2 (germline): SGHVS, FNYEAQ. The CDR3 DNA follows: TGTGCCAGCAGCCAAGTTGGGCTCTATGAGCAGTTCTTC. This encodes CASSQVGLYEQFF.

This clonotype is medium-sized by share. The gene calls are TRBV7-2 and TRBJ2-5; D is possibly TRBD2 (6 bases). V was trimmed by 4 bases and J by 5 bases, leaving 23 bases between them. This CDR3 region has 17 residues. Germline loops: CDR1 SGHTA, CDR2 FQGNSA. CDR3 in amino acids: CASSSQPASALGETQYF. The CDR3 nucleotides are TGTGCCAGCAGCTCCCAGCCTGCTAGCGCACTGGGGGAGACCCAGTACTTC.

This clonotype was recorded many times. The rearrangement uses TRBV18 and TRBJ2-2; 9 bases agree with TRBD1. The CDR3 is 14 amino acids. After removal of 2 bases from V and 7 bases from J, the junction contained 2 bases not matched to a gene. From germline, CDR1 is KGHSH and CDR2 LQKENI. The chain's CDR3 is CASSPTGGFGELFF. The CDR3 coding sequence is TGTGCCAGCTCACCAACAGGGGGCTTCGGGGAGCTGTTTTTT.

By sample fraction, this clonotype is medium-sized. The chain couples TRBV5-1 to TRBJ1-2; TRBD1 aligns across 10 bases. The CDR3 totals 15 residues. V shed 4 bases and J 2 bases; nucleotides not matched to a gene: 5. CDR1 is SGHRS, CDR2 YFSETQ, per germline. CDR3 DNA: TGCGCCAGCAGCAACCGGGACAGGGGAAACTATGGCTACACCTTC. Translation: CASSNRDRGNYGYTF.

This clonotype has at least ten counts. The chain is built from TRBV6-8 and TRBJ2-3; a weak D match, TRBD2 (5 bases). Between the trimmed V and J ends, which lost 6 bases and 10 bases, there was a span of 17 bases. Germline-derived CDR1 and CDR2 are MNHGY and SAAAGT. The CDR3 loop spans 13 amino acids. CDR3 in DNA: TGTGCCAGCAGATTGAGGCTAGCTTGGGCGCAGTATTTT. Amino acid sequence: CASRLRLAWAQYF.

This clonotype was observed at least ten times. The rearrangement links TRBV4-3 to TRBJ2-2; D might be TRBD1 (6 bases). CDR3 length: 15 amino acids. Per germline, CDR1 LGHNA and CDR2 YSLEER. Trimming took off 1 base at V and 5 bases at J, with 11 bases between the two ends. The CDR3 loop is CASSQGRGRTGELFF. The CDR3 DNA reads as TGCGCCAGCAGCCAAGGCAGGGGAAGGACCGGGGAGCTGTTTTTT.

The sample holds many counts of this clonotype. V is TRBV19 and J is TRBJ2-7; 7 nucleotides agree with TRBD2. Trimming at V came to 6 bases and at J to 4 bases, leaving 6 bases not matched to a gene. This CDR3 has 13 amino acids. CDR1 is LNHDA, CDR2 SQIVND, per germline (reference sequence). CDR3 sequence reads: CASSWGGSYEQYF. The DNA for the CDR3 is TGTGCCAGTAGCTGGGGGGGGTCTTACGAGCAGTACTTC.

This clonotype came up many times. V usage is TRBV5-4 and J usage is TRBJ1-2, with 7 bases identical to TRBD1. CDR1 and CDR2 from the germline V gene are SGHNT and YYREEE (reference sequence). Unmatched junction bases numbered 6, after V lost 5 bases and J lost 2 bases. This CDR3 contains 14 residues. The CDR3 DNA reads TGTGCCAGCAGACCGGACAGGACGAACTATGGCTACACCTTC. Its translation is CASRPDRTNYGYTF. The variable domain in full, completed from reference TRBV5-4 and TRBJ1-2, reads ETGVTQSPTHLIKTRGQQVTLRCSSQSGHNTVSWYQQALGQGPQFIFQYYREEENGRGNFPPRFSGLQFPNYSSELNVNALELDDSALYLCASRPDRTNYGYTFGSGTRLTVV.

This clonotype has at least ten counts. The chain links TRBV25-1 to TRBJ2-7; tentative D call: TRBD2 (5 bases). Trimming pared 6 bases from V and 3 bases from J, leaving 12 bases between. Germline V lookup: CDR1 MGHDK, CDR2 SYGVNS. The CDR3 is 13 amino acids. The CDR3 nucleotides read TGTGCCAGCAGCGCCTCCGGGAACTACGAGCAGTACTTC. Residues: CASSASGNYEQYF.

Ten or more counts support this clonotype. The chain joins TRBV30 to TRBJ1-3; 7 bases fit TRBD1. V lost 4 bases and J lost 3; bases outside the gene matches: 3. Germline V lookup: CDR1 GTSNPN, CDR2 SVGIG (reference sequence). CDR3 length: 13 amino acids. In DNA, the CDR3 is TGTGCCTGGAATGGGGACAGTGGAAACACCATATATTTT. Translating it yields CAWNGDSGNTIYF.

This clonotype was found many times. The chain is built from TRBV20-1 and TRBJ2-5; no clear D. This CDR3 spans 13 amino acids. CDR1 is DFQATT and CDR2 is SNEGSKA in the germline V gene (reference sequence). V lost 6 bases and J 0 bases, leaving 11 bases between the germline ends. CDR3: CSAALSYQETQYF. The CDR3 DNA is TGCAGTGCAGCCCTTAGCTACCAAGAGACCCAGTACTTC.

This clonotype was recorded many times. The chain couples TRBV7-2 to TRBJ1-2, with 8 bases fitting TRBD1. The CDR3 is made up of 20 amino acids. J was trimmed by 2 bases and V by 1 base; bases with no gene match: 18. The germline gives CDR1 SGHTA, CDR2 FQGNSA. The DNA for the CDR3 is TGTGCCAGCAGCTTAGTACATGGGGGGACAGGTTTGGGCAACAACTATGGCTACACCTTC. It encodes CASSLVHGGTGLGNNYGYTF.

This clonotype was counted a single time. This is likely an artifact of a read error, given a far larger clone one base away. The V and J genes are TRBV6-2 or TRBV6-3 and TRBJ2-3, with D perhaps matching TRBD1 (5 bases). Germline-derived CDR1 and CDR2 are MNHEY and SVGEGT. Trimming shortened V by 6 bases and J by 1 base, and 14 bases separated the two germline ends. CDR3 length: 15 amino acids. CDR3 amino acids: CASRNIGAGTDTQYF. The CDR3 DNA follows: TGTGCCAGCAGAAATATAGGGGCTGGCACAGATACGCAGTATTTT.

This clonotype was detected ten times or more. The V gene is TRBV6-1, the J gene TRBJ2-7; TRBD2 agrees at 7 bases. Trimming removed 4 bases from V and 6 bases from J; junction bases left unmatched: 9. The CDR3 loop spans 14 amino acids. The V gene's germline CDR1 is MNHNS and CDR2 SASEGT. CDR3 sequence (DNA): TGTGCCAGCAGTGTACTATCGGGGGGAGGCGAGCAGTACTTC. Amino acids: CASSVLSGGGEQYF.

This clonotype was counted at least ten times. V and J are TRBV12-3 or TRBV12-4 and TRBJ1-5; 8 bases fit TRBD1. The CDR3 is made up of 14 amino acids. The trim removed 3 bases at V and 12 bases at J, leaving 10 bases unmatched. In nucleotides, the CDR3 is TGTGCCAGCAGTTTTAGGGCAGGGGGCGGGTACCAGCATTTT. Its protein is CASSFRAGGGYQHF.